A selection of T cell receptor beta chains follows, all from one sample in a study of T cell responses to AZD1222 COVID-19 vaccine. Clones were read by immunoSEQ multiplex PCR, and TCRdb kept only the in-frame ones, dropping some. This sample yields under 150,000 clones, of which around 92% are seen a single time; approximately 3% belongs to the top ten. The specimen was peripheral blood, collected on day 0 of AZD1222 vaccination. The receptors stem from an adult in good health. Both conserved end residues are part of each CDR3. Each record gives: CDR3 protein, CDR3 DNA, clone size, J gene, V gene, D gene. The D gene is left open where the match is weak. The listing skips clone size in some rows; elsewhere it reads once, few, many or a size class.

CDR3: CASSPSFLDEQYF
DNA: TGTGCCAGCTCACCCAGCTTTTTGGACGAGCAGTACTTC
size: .
J: TRBJ2-7
V: TRBV18
D: .

CDR3: CASESGTRGLLETQYF
DNA: TGTGCCAGCGAATCCGGGACTAGAGGCTTACTAGAGACCCAGTACTTC
size: once
J: TRBJ2-5
V: TRBV3-1/TRBV3-2
D: TRBD2

CDR3: CASSPTGQPDEQYF
DNA: TGCGCCAGCAGCCCAACGGGGCAGCCGGACGAGCAGTACTTC
size: .
J: TRBJ2-7
V: TRBV4-1
D: .

CDR3: CASTRLGDNEQFF
DNA: TGTGCCAGCACCCGACTAGGTGACAATGAGCAGTTCTTC
size: .
J: TRBJ2-1
V: TRBV27
D: .

CDR3: CASSWNIGTGEEKLFF
DNA: TGCGCCAGCAGCTGGAATATCGGGACAGGGGAGGAAAAACTGTTTTTT
size: .
J: TRBJ1-4
V: TRBV5-1
D: TRBD1

CDR3: CASTFGRPSSYEQYF
DNA: TGTGCCAGCACCTTTGGCAGGCCGAGCTCCTACGAGCAGTACTTC
size: .
J: TRBJ2-7
V: TRBV7-9
D: .

CDR3: CASSESRGGETQYF
DNA: TGTGCCAGCAGTGAAAGTCGGGGTGGGGAGACCCAGTACTTC
size: .
J: TRBJ2-5
V: TRBV6-1
D: .

CDR3: CASSSLPYYGYTF
DNA: TGTGCCAGCAGTTCACTCCCCTACTATGGCTACACCTTC
size: .
J: TRBJ1-2
V: TRBV28
D: .

CDR3: CASSPPLDAGELFF
DNA: TGTGCCAGCAGCCCGCCGCTGGACGCCGGGGAGCTGTTTTTT
size: .
J: TRBJ2-2
V: TRBV7-7
D: .

CDR3: CASRTAQGNNQPQHF
DNA: TGTGCCAGCCGAACCGCACAGGGGAACAATCAGCCCCAGCATTTT
size: .
J: TRBJ1-5
V: TRBV28
D: TRBD1

CDR3: CSVHSTEAFF
DNA: TGCAGCGTCCACAGCACTGAAGCTTTCTTT
size: .
J: TRBJ1-1
V: TRBV29-1
D: .

CDR3: CASSTDQWNRYGYTF
DNA: TGCGCCAGCAGCACGGACCAGTGGAACCGCTATGGCTACACCTTC
size: .
J: TRBJ1-2
V: TRBV5-1
D: .

CDR3: CSASSGRITGELFF
DNA: TGCAGTGCTAGTAGCGGGAGGATAACCGGGGAGCTGTTTTTT
size: .
J: TRBJ2-2
V: TRBV20-1
D: TRBD2

CDR3: CASSLEGGPVSEQFF
DNA: TGTGCCAGCAGCTTGGAGGGAGGGCCGGTAAGTGAGCAGTTCTTC
size: .
J: TRBJ2-1
V: TRBV5-4
D: TRBD2

CDR3: CASRDSAVYEQFF
DNA: TGTGCCAGCAGGGACTCAGCCGTCTATGAGCAGTTCTTC
size: .
J: TRBJ2-1
V: TRBV6-6
D: .

CDR3: CASSEERGRGTFF
DNA: TGTGCCAGCAGTGAAGAAAGGGGCAGGGGAACTTTCTTT
size: .
J: TRBJ1-1
V: TRBV6-1
D: .

CDR3: CSARFLFEQFF
DNA: TGCAGTGCTAGATTCCTATTTGAGCAGTTCTTC
size: .
J: TRBJ2-1
V: TRBV20-1
D: .

CDR3: CASSAPSGELFF
DNA: TGTGCCAGCAGCGCGCCGAGCGGGGAGCTGTTTTTT
size: .
J: TRBJ2-2
V: TRBV2
D: .

CDR3: CASSLRQGPLDYGYTF
DNA: TGTGCCAGCAGCTTAAGACAGGGCCCATTAGACTATGGCTACACCTTC
size: .
J: TRBJ1-2
V: TRBV7-9
D: TRBD1

CDR3: CAGRDRLNVLTF
DNA: TGTGCCGGCCGGGACAGACTCAACGTCCTGACTTTC
size: .
J: TRBJ2-6
V: TRBV28
D: TRBD1

CDR3: CASSQAPEGDSQHF
DNA: TGCGCCAGCAGCCAAGCACCAGAGGGGGACAGCCAGCATTTT
size: .
J: TRBJ1-5
V: TRBV4-1
D: TRBD1

CDR3: CASRYNNEQFF
DNA: TGCGCCAGCAGATATAACAATGAGCAGTTCTTC
size: .
J: TRBJ2-1
V: TRBV5-1
D: .

CDR3: CASSLEWAWNTEAFF
DNA: TGCGCCAGCAGCTTGGAATGGGCCTGGAACACTGAAGCTTTCTTT
size: .
J: TRBJ1-1
V: TRBV5-1
D: .

CDR3: CASRGTGAVGNQPQHF
DNA: TGTGCCAGCAGAGGGACAGGGGCGGTTGGCAATCAGCCCCAGCATTTT
size: .
J: TRBJ1-5
V: TRBV27
D: TRBD1

CDR3: CASSTGTAFEAFF
DNA: TGTGCCAGCAGCACCGGGACAGCGTTTGAAGCTTTCTTT
size: .
J: TRBJ1-1
V: TRBV9
D: TRBD1

CDR3: CASFGETQYF
DNA: TGTGCCAGCTTTGGGGAGACCCAGTACTTC
size: .
J: TRBJ2-5
V: TRBV2
D: .

CDR3: CASMRAGNQFEQYF
DNA: TGTGCCAGCATGAGAGCGGGGAATCAGTTCGAGCAGTACTTC
size: .
J: TRBJ2-7
V: TRBV28
D: TRBD2

CDR3: CASSFLPGQKGALSGNTIYF
DNA: TGTGCCAGCAGCTTCCTTCCCGGACAGAAGGGGGCTCTTTCTGGAAACACCATATATTTT
size: .
J: TRBJ1-3
V: TRBV7-8
D: TRBD1

CDR3: CASSLGGLGDLDGYTF
DNA: TGTGCCAGCAGCTTAGGGGGTTTGGGGGACCTCGATGGCTACACCTTC
size: .
J: TRBJ1-2
V: TRBV7-3
D: .

CDR3: CATIPGAHGYTF
DNA: TGTGCCACCATACCGGGGGCGCATGGCTACACCTTC
size: .
J: TRBJ1-2
V: TRBV24-1
D: .

CDR3: CASSRTGRTNEKLFF
DNA: TGTGCCAGCAGTAGAACAGGGAGAACTAATGAAAAACTGTTTTTT
size: .
J: TRBJ1-4
V: TRBV27
D: .

CDR3: CASSLGAGGVDTQYF
DNA: TGTGCCAGCAGCTTAGGGGCGGGAGGTGTAGATACGCAGTATTTT
size: .
J: TRBJ2-3
V: TRBV7-2
D: TRBD2

CDR3: CASSLGGWRSSGTDTQYF
DNA: TGTGCCAGCAGTTTAGGGGGATGGAGGTCTTCCGGCACAGATACGCAGTATTTT
size: once
J: TRBJ2-3
V: TRBV28
D: .

CDR3: CASSLIIREQYF
DNA: TGTGCCAGCAGCCTCATAATCCGGGAGCAGTACTTC
size: once
J: TRBJ2-7
V: TRBV7-9
D: .

CDR3: CASSPGQIRRGRETEAFF
DNA: TGTGCCAGCTCACCAGGTCAGATTCGCAGGGGGCGGGAGACTGAAGCTTTCTTT
size: .
J: TRBJ1-1
V: TRBV18
D: TRBD1

CDR3: CASTIGDRVGEQFF
DNA: TGTGCCAGTACCATAGGGGACAGGGTGGGTGAGCAGTTCTTC
size: .
J: TRBJ2-1
V: TRBV19
D: TRBD1

CDR3: CASSLEGSTRPNEQFF
DNA: TGTGCCAGCAGCTTAGAGGGATCGACTAGACCCAATGAGCAGTTCTTC
size: .
J: TRBJ2-1
V: TRBV7-9
D: .

CDR3: CASSLGRGYTF
DNA: TGTGCCAGCAGCTTAGGGAGGGGCTACACCTTC
size: .
J: TRBJ1-2
V: TRBV7-9
D: .

CDR3: CASSPSGQPDNEQFF
DNA: TGTGCCAGCAGTCCCTCGGGACAGCCTGACAATGAGCAGTTCTTC
size: .
J: TRBJ2-1
V: TRBV7-9
D: TRBD1

CDR3: CASSSAPRAGGLNEQFF
DNA: TGCGCCAGCAGCTCGGCCCCGAGGGCGGGAGGGCTTAATGAGCAGTTCTTC
size: .
J: TRBJ2-1
V: TRBV5-1
D: TRBD2

CDR3: CASSFRTVGNTIYF
DNA: TGTGCCAGCAGTTTCCGGACAGTGGGAAACACCATATATTTT
size: .
J: TRBJ1-3
V: TRBV28
D: .

CDR3: CASSPGAGTWAFF
DNA: TGTGCCAGCAGCCCCGGTGCAGGGACTTGGGCTTTCTTT
size: .
J: TRBJ1-1
V: TRBV3-1/TRBV3-2
D: .

CDR3: CASSLGGQSGYTF
DNA: TGTGCCAGCAGCTTAGGTGGACAGTCTGGCTACACCTTC
size: .
J: TRBJ1-2
V: TRBV7-8
D: .

CDR3: CAGRGTGNSNQPQHF
DNA: TGTGCCGGACGTGGGACAGGCAATAGCAATCAGCCCCAGCATTTT
size: .
J: TRBJ1-5
V: TRBV6-5
D: TRBD1

CDR3: CASSPGLVLDTQYF
DNA: TGTGCCAGCAGCCCCGGACTAGTGCTAGATACGCAGTATTTT
size: once
J: TRBJ2-3
V: TRBV7-3
D: TRBD2

CDR3: CASRPPYTGELFF
DNA: TGTGCCAGCAGGCCCCCATACACCGGGGAGCTGTTTTTT
size: .
J: TRBJ2-2
V: TRBV9
D: .

CDR3: CASSLIGGRGEAFF
DNA: TGTGCCAGCAGCTTAATTGGCGGCAGGGGTGAAGCTTTCTTT
size: .
J: TRBJ1-1
V: TRBV5-5
D: .

CDR3: CASTYPRSGEQYF
DNA: TGTGCCAGCACCTACCCCCGATCCGGCGAGCAGTACTTC
size: .
J: TRBJ2-7
V: TRBV12-3/TRBV12-4
D: .

CDR3: CASSFPRSYNEQFF
DNA: TGTGCCAGCAGTTTTCCCCGCTCCTACAATGAGCAGTTCTTC
size: .
J: TRBJ2-1
V: TRBV28
D: .

CDR3: CATSGGRADTDTQYF
DNA: TGTGCCACCAGTGGAGGGAGGGCCGACACAGATACGCAGTATTTT
size: .
J: TRBJ2-3
V: TRBV15
D: TRBD2

CDR3: CASSSPDGTGWTQYF
DNA: TGTGCCAGCAGTTCCCCCGACGGGACAGGTTGGACCCAGTACTTC
size: .
J: TRBJ2-5
V: TRBV6-5
D: TRBD1

CDR3: CASSELRPGEQFF
DNA: TGTGCCAGCAGTGAACTCCGGCCGGGGGAGCAGTTCTTC
size: few
J: TRBJ2-1
V: TRBV6-1
D: .

CDR3: CASSMTRGAYSNQPQHF
DNA: TGTGCCAGTAGTATGACCAGGGGAGCTTATAGCAATCAGCCCCAGCATTTT
size: .
J: TRBJ1-5
V: TRBV19
D: .

CDR3: CASTGDPFNQPQHF
DNA: TGCGCCAGCACTGGGGATCCGTTCAATCAGCCCCAGCATTTT
size: .
J: TRBJ1-5
V: TRBV10-2
D: .

CDR3: CASRLASGSVYEQYF
DNA: TGTGCCAGCAGACTTGCTAGCGGGAGTGTTTACGAGCAGTACTTC
size: .
J: TRBJ2-7
V: TRBV7-9
D: TRBD2